This entry lists 20 T cell receptor beta chains sequenced from one sample in a study of immune characterization of retroperitoneal liposarcoma. TCRdb re-analysed the PCR reads in MiXCR, keeping a single row per CDR3 protein. The sample includes around 13,000 distinct CDR3 sequences, over 45% of them seen just once. Source material: tumor tissue. These TCRs come from a female donor with retroperitoneal liposarcoma.

The sample holds a few counts of this clonotype. V gene TRBV27 combines with J gene TRBJ2-1; TRBD2 aligns across 8 bases. CDR1 and CDR2 (germline): MNHEY, SMNVEV (reference sequence). The CDR3 is 16 residues long. J gave up 1 base and V 5 bases, and 7 bases lay outside the gene matches. The CDR3 protein is CASSPRGLGSYNEQFF. The DNA of the CDR3 is TGTGCCAGCAGTCCCCGGGGACTAGGATCCTACAATGAGCAGTTCTTC.

This clonotype was seen a handful of times. This chain links TRBV7-2 with TRBJ2-1; D may be TRBD1 or TRBD2 (5 bases each). V was pared by 3 bases and J by 5 bases, with 8 bases between. CDR1 and CDR2 (germline): SGHTA, FQGNSA. The CDR3 is 13 amino acids. CDR3 sequence reads: CASSLGPDNEQFF. CDR3 nucleotide sequence: TGTGCCAGCAGCTTGGGACCTGACAATGAGCAGTTCTTC. The entire variable domain, with the rest obtained from reference TRBV7-2 and TRBJ2-1, is as follows: GAGVSQSPSNKVTEKGKDVELRCDPISGHTALYWYRQSLGQGLEFLIYFQGNSAPDKSGLPSDRFSAERTGGSVSTLTIQRTQQEDSAVYLCASSLGPDNEQFFGPGTRLTVL.

This chain links TRBV11-2 with TRBJ2-1; D gene ambiguous. The germline V gene has CDR1 SGHAT and CDR2 FQNNGV. V was shortened by 5 bases and J by 13 bases, with 15 bases between the two germline ends. The CDR3 is 12 residues long. The CDR3 protein is CASSLTTETQFF. The CDR3 nucleotides read TGTGCCAGCAGCCTTACGACGGAGACCCAGTTCTTC. Full variable domain (rest looked up from reference TRBV11-2 and TRBJ2-1): EAGVAQSPRYKIIEKRQSVAFWCNPISGHATLYWYQQILGQGPKLLIQFQNNGVVDDSQLPKDRFSAERLKGVDSTLKIQPAKLEDSAVYLCASSLTTETQFFGPGTRLTVL.

This clonotype is medium-sized within its sample. This chain connects TRBV7-2 to TRBJ2-5; TRBD2 matches at 10 bases. The CDR3 has 14 residues. V lost 4 bases, J lost 4 bases, and 3 bases stayed unmatched. Germline CDR1 reads SGHTA; CDR2 reads FQGNSA. CDR3 coding DNA: TGTGCCAGCAGCTCTAGCGGGAGCAGAGAGACCCAGTACTTC. Protein product: CASSSSGSRETQYF.

Ten or more counts support this clonotype. With a much larger clone just one base away, this may be a read error. V gene TRBV27 combines with J gene TRBJ2-1; D is perhaps TRBD1 or TRBD2 (7 bases each). V was trimmed by 11 bases and J by 13 bases, leaving 15 bases between them. CDR3 length: 10 amino acids. The germline V gene encodes CDR1 MNHEY and CDR2 SMNVEV (reference sequence). Here the CDR3 reads CAAGGETQFF. The CDR3 DNA is TGTGCCGCAGGGGGGGAGACCCAGTTCTTC.

V gene TRBV7-2 combines with J gene TRBJ2-5, with 7 bases matching TRBD2. The CDR3 loop spans 15 amino acids. Germline V gene sequence: CDR1 SGHTA, CDR2 FQGNSA. The V segment lost 0 bases and the J segment 5 bases; nucleotides outside the gene matches: 6. CDR3 nucleotide sequence: TGTGCCAGCAGCTTAGCGCAGCGGGACGGGGAGACCCAGTACTTC. This codes for CASSLAQRDGETQYF.

This clonotype turned up a few times. V and J are TRBV12-3 or TRBV12-4 and TRBJ2-1; 9 bases align to TRBD1. With the DNA end fitting TRBJ2-7 better, the J assignment may be wrong. This CDR3 has 17 residues. The CDR3 region has the DNA TGTGCCAGCAGCCATAAAACCGGGACAGGGCTCTCCTACGAGCAGTACTTC. It specifies CASSHKTGTGLSYEQYF.

This clonotype is medium-sized within its sample. The J gene is TRBJ2-1, the V gene TRBV6-1; 12 bases map to TRBD2. The DNA matches TRBJ2-7 better at its end, which makes the J call doubtful. The length of the CDR3 is 15 residues. Germline assignment: CDR1 MNHNS and CDR2 SASEGT. CDR3 in DNA: TGTGCCAGCAGTGGACTAGCGGGAGCCTACAATGAGCAGTACTTC. It encodes CASSGLAGAYNEQYF.

This clonotype was detected many times. The chain uses TRBV6-1 and TRBJ2-5; 8 bases are shared with TRBD2. This CDR3 contains 13 residues. Germline values: CDR1 MNHNS, CDR2 SASEGT. V was pared by 6 bases and J by 3 bases, with 3 bases of the junction left unmatched. CDR3: CASSGGGKETQYF. DNA of the CDR3: TGTGCCAGCAGCGGGGGGGGGAAAGAGACCCAGTACTTC.

Concerning this clonotype: One base away lies a much larger clone, so this may be a sequencing read error. The chain couples TRBV7-2 to TRBJ1-6; 12 bases fit TRBD1. The CDR3 length is 16 residues. Trimming removed 4 bases from V and 11 bases from J; junction bases left unmatched: 9. Germline-derived CDR1 and CDR2 are SGHTA and FQGNSA. This CDR3 is CASSSGTGGYYPPLHF. The CDR3 bases are TGTGCCAGCAGCTCCGGGACAGGGGGCTACTATCCACCCCTCCACTTT.

Within the sample, this clonotype is medium-sized. The gene calls are TRBV7-9 and TRBJ2-5; possible D gene TRBD2, 6 bases. Germline V gene lookup returns CDR1 SEHNR and CDR2 FQNEAQ (reference sequence). The CDR3 has 12 amino acids. With 5 bases removed from V and 5 bases from J, the gap between germline ends came to 9 bases. CDR3 residues: CASSPRGETQYF. CDR3 nucleotides: TGTGCCAGCAGCCCCCGGGGGGAGACCCAGTACTTC.

By share, this clonotype ranks as medium-sized. This chain connects TRBV7-2 to TRBJ2-3, with TRBD2 as a possible D gene (6 bases). The CDR3 is 14 amino acids. Per the germline V gene, CDR1 is SGHTA and CDR2 is FQGNSA. V was cut by 5 bases and J by 0 bases, with 9 bases left in between. The CDR3 loop is CASSGGGSTDTQYF. In nucleotides, the CDR3 is TGTGCCAGCAGCGGAGGAGGGAGCACAGATACGCAGTATTTT. Based on the CDR3 plus reference TRBV7-2 and TRBJ2-3, the full variable domain is GAGVSQSPSNKVTEKGKDVELRCDPISGHTALYWYRQSLGQGLEFLIYFQGNSAPDKSGLPSDRFSAERTGGSVSTLTIQRTQQEDSAVYLCASSGGGSTDTQYFGPGTRLTVL.

This clonotype is deemed medium-sized. V usage is TRBV7-2 and J usage is TRBJ2-3; D gene uncertain. The V and J ends lost 5 bases and 0 bases respectively, with 15 bases between them. CDR1 SGHTA and CDR2 FQGNSA come from the germline V gene. There are 16 residues in the CDR3. The CDR3 protein is CASSPSPTASTDTQYF. CDR3 coding DNA: TGTGCCAGCAGCCCAAGCCCAACCGCTAGCACAGATACGCAGTATTTT.

The chain recombines TRBV7-9 with TRBJ2-1; D call uncertain. The V end was cut by 5 bases, the J end by 6 bases, with 17 bases between. Germline lookup yields CDR1 SEHNR and CDR2 FQNEAQ (reference sequence). The CDR3 spans 15 residues. The CDR3 DNA reads as TGTGCCAGCAGCCCCCCCGGGTCCTCATCCAATGAGCAGTTCTTC. It encodes CASSPPGSSSNEQFF.

The rearrangement uses TRBV10-1 and TRBJ2-1; 9 bases align to TRBD1. V gave up 5 bases and J gave up 0 bases; unmatched junction bases: 5. Per germline, CDR1 WNHNN and CDR2 SYGVQD (reference sequence). This CDR3 is built from 16 residues. CDR3 nucleotides: TGCGCCAGCAGTTCCCAGACAGGGGGCTCCTACAATGAGCAGTTCTTC. This encodes CASSSQTGGSYNEQFF.

J is TRBJ2-3 and V is TRBV6-5; 14 bases are shared with TRBD2. The end of the DNA is better explained by TRBJ2-5, so the J call may be wrong. Germline V lookup: CDR1 MNHEY, CDR2 SVGAGI. This CDR3 spans 17 amino acids. The CDR3 region is CASSLRLAGGPGETQYF. CDR3 coding DNA: TGTGCCAGCAGTTTACGACTAGCGGGAGGGCCAGGGGAGACCCAGTACTTC.

The V and J genes are TRBV6-6 and TRBJ2-1; D ambiguous. Germline CDR1 MNHNY, CDR2 SVGAGI (reference sequence). V was cut by 0 bases and J by 6 bases, with 9 bases left in between. This CDR3 comprises 14 residues. CDR3 region: CASSYSRSANEQFF. CDR3 DNA sequence: TGTGCCAGCAGTTACTCTAGGAGCGCCAATGAGCAGTTCTTC.

The CDR3 loop is CASSLAGGGTYEQFF. In DNA, the CDR3 is TGTGCCAGCAGCTTAGCGGGGGGGGGAACCTACGAGCAGTTCTTC. This sequence joins TRBV7-2 and TRBJ2-7, with 7 bases identical to TRBD2. Near its end, the DNA agrees better with TRBJ2-1, so the J call may be wrong. The CDR3 covers 15 residues. Germline loops: CDR1 SGHTA, CDR2 FQGNSA.

The gene calls are TRBV7-3 and TRBJ1-1; D is perhaps TRBD1 (6 bases). The germline V gene has CDR1 SGHTA and CDR2 FQGTGA. The length of the CDR3 is 14 residues. Trimming pared 6 bases from V and 5 bases from J, leaving 16 bases between. CDR3 sequence reads: CASSLTGSPTEAFF. The DNA for the CDR3 is TGTGCCAGCAGTCTTACAGGGTCTCCGACTGAAGCTTTCTTT.

DNA of the CDR3: TGTGCCAGCAGCTACAGGGGCGGGAGGAGCTCCTACAATGAGCAGTACTTC. Translation gives CASSYRGGRSSYNEQYF. V and J are TRBV6-8 and TRBJ2-1; D is perhaps TRBD2 (8 bases). The DNA matches TRBJ2-7 better at its end, which makes the J call doubtful. The CDR3 covers 17 residues. The V gene's germline CDR1 is MNHGY and CDR2 SAAAGT.